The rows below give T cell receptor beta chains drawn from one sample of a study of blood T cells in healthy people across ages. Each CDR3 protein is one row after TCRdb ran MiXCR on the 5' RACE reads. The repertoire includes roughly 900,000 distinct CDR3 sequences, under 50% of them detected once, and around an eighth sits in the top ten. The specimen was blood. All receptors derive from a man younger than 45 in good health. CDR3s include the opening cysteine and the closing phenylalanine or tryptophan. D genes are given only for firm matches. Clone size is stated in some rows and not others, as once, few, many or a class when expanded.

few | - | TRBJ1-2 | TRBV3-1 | CASSLNKGTTGSNYGYTF | TGTGCCAGCAGCCTCAACAAAGGGACAACCGGCTCTAACTATGGCTACACCTTC
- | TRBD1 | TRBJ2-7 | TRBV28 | CASSGVAGGQEQYF | TGTGCCAGCAGTGGCGTGGCAGGGGGCCAGGAGCAGTACTTC
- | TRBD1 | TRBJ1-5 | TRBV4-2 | CASSQVGRGISNQPQHF | TGTGCCAGCAGCCAAGTCGGCAGGGGGATCAGCAATCAGCCCCAGCATTTT
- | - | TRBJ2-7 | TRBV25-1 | CASSDNLDSYEQYF | TGTGCCAGCAGTGACAACCTGGACAGCTACGAGCAGTACTTC
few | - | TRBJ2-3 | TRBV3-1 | CASSQEGSTDTQYF | TGTGCCAGCAGCCAAGAGGGGAGCACAGATACGCAGTATTTT
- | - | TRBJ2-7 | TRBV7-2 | CASSPGQPVSYEQYF | TGTGCCAGCAGCCCAGGACAGCCAGTCTCCTACGAGCAGTACTTC
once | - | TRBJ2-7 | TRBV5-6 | CASSGAGDSSYNEQYF | TGTGCCAGCAGCGGGGCGGGGGACAGTTCCTACAATGAGCAGTACTTC
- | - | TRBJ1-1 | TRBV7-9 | CASSPRDLPEAFF | TGTGCCAGCAGCCCGAGGGACTTGCCTGAAGCTTTCTTT
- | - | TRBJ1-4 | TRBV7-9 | CASSLEGGYEKLFF | TGTGCCAGCAGCTTAGAAGGGGGATACGAAAAACTGTTTTTT
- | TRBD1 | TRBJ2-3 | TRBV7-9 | CASSLPTGVTDTQYF | TGTGCCAGCAGCTTACCTACAGGGGTTACAGATACGCAGTATTTT
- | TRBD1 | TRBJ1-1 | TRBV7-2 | CASSLRQGALNTEAFF | TGTGCCAGCAGCTTAAGACAGGGGGCACTGAACACTGAAGCTTTCTTT
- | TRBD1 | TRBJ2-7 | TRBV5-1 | CASSWTGGTYNEQYF | TGCGCCAGCAGCTGGACAGGGGGCACTTACAATGAGCAGTACTTC
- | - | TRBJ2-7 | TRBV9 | CASSVTTVNNEQYF | TGTGCCAGCAGCGTGACGACAGTTAACAATGAGCAGTACTTC
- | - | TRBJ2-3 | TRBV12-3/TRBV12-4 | CASSYSRSLTQYF | TGTGCCAGCAGTTATTCTAGGTCTCTTACGCAGTATTTT
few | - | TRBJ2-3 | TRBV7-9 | CASSRSTLGTDTQYF | TGTGCCAGCAGCCGCTCGACACTCGGCACAGATACGCAGTATTTT
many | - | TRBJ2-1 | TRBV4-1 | CASSPGIERGEQFF | TGCGCCAGCAGCCCAGGGATTGAGAGAGGTGAGCAGTTCTTC
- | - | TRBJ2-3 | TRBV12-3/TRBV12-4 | CASGLPDMQYF | TGTGCCAGCGGCCTTCCAGATATGCAGTATTTT
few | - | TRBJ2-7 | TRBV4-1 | CASSQDHRSVYEQYF | TGCGCCAGCAGCCAAGACCACAGAAGTGTCTACGAGCAGTACTTC
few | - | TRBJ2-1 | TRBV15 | CATSRETTSYNEQFF | TGTGCCACCAGCAGAGAGACTACTTCCTACAATGAGCAGTTCTTC
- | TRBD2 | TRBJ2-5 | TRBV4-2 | CASSQGRWTSEGTQYF | TGTGCCAGCAGCCAAGGGAGGTGGACTAGCGAAGGGACCCAGTACTTC
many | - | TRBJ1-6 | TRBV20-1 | CSAPPGRDSSPLHF | TGCAGTGCGCCGCCGGGGAGGGATTCATCACCCCTCCACTTT
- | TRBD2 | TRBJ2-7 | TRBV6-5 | CASSYSLAGQYEQYF | TGTGCCAGCAGTTACTCACTAGCGGGGCAATACGAGCAGTACTTC